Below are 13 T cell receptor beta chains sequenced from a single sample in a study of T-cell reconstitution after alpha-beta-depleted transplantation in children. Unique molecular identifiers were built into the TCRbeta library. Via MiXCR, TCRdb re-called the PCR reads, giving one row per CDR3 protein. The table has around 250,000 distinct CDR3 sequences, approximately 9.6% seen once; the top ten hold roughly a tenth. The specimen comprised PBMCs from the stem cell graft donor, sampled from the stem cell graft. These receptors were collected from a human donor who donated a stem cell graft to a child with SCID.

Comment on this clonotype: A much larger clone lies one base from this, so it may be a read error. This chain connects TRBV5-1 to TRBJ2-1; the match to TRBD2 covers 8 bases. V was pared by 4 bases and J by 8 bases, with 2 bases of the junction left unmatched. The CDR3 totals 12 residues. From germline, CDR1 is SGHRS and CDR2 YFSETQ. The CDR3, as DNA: TGCGCCAGCAGCATAGCGGGGTATGAGCAGTTCTTC. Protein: CASSIAGYEQFF.

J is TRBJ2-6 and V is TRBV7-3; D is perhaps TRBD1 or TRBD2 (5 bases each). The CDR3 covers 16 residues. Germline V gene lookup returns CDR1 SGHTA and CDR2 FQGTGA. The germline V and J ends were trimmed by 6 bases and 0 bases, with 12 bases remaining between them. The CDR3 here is CASRPRDGSGANVLTF. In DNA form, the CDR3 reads TGTGCCAGCAGGCCCAGGGACGGCTCTGGGGCCAACGTCCTGACTTTC.

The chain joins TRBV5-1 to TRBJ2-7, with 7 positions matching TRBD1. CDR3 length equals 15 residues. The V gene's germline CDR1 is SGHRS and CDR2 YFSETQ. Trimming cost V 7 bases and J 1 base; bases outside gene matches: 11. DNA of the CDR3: TGCGCCAGCGCGCTTCGACAGGGTAAATCCTACGAGCAGTACTTC. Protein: CASALRQGKSYEQYF.

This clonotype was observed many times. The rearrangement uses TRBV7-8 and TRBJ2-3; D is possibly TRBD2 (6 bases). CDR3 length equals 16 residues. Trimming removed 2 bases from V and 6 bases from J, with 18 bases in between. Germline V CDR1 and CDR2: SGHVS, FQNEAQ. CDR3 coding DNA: TGTGCCAGCAGCTTAATAGGGGCGGGGTTGATTGATACGCAGTATTTT. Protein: CASSLIGAGLIDTQYF.

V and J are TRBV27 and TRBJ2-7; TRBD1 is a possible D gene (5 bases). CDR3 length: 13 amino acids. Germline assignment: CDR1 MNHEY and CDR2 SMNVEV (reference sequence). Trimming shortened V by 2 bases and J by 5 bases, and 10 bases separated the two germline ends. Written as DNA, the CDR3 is TGTGCCAGCAGTTTAGGACATCCGAACGAGCAGTACTTC. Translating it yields CASSLGHPNEQYF.

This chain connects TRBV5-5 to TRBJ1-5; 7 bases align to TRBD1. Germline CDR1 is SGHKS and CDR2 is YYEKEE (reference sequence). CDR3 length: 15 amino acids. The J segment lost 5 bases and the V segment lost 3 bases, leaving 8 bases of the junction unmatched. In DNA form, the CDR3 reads TGTGCCAGCAGCTGGACAGGCCCCGCTGATCAGCCCCAGCATTTT. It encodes CASSWTGPADQPQHF.

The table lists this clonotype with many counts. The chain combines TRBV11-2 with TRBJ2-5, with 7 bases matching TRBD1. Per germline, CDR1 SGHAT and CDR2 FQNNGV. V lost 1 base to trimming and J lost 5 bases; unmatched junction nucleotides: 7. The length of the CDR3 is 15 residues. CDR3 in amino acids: CASSLVRGRVETQYF. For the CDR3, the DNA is TGTGCCAGCAGCTTAGTTAGGGGGCGCGTGGAGACCCAGTACTTC. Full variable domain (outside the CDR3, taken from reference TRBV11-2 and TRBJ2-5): EAGVAQSPRYKIIEKRQSVAFWCNPISGHATLYWYQQILGQGPKLLIQFQNNGVVDDSQLPKDRFSAERLKGVDSTLKIQPAKLEDSAVYLCASSLVRGRVETQYFGPGTRLLVL.

The CDR3 nucleotides are TGTGCCAGCAGCCAGGAACCCCAGGGCCTTTATACGCAGTATTTT. Protein product: CASSQEPQGLYTQYF. The chain is built from TRBV4-2 and TRBJ2-3; tentatively, D is TRBD1 (5 bases). The CDR3 contains 15 residues. CDR1 is LGHNA, CDR2 YNFKEQ, per germline. Trimming cost V 3 bases and J 7 bases, with 17 bases left between them.

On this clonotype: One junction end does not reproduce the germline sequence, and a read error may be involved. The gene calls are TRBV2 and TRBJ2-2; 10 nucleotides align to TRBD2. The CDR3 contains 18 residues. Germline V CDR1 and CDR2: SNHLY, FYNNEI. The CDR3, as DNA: TGTGCCATCAGTTTATCGGCTAGCGGGGGCCGAAACACCGGGGAGCTGTTTTTT. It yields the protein CAISLSASGGRNTGELFF.

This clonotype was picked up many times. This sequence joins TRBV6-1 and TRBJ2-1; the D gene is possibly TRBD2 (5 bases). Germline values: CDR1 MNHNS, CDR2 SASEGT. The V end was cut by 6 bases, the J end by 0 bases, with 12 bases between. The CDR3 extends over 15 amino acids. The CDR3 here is CASREGLGSYNEQFF. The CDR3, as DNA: TGTGCCAGCAGAGAGGGTCTGGGCTCCTACAATGAGCAGTTCTTC.

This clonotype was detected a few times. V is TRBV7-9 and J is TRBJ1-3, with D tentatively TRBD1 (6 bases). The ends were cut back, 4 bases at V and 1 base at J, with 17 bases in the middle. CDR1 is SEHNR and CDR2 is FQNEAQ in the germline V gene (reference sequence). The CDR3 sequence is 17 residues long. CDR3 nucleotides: TGTGCCAGCAGCTCGCAGGGGAGTGGGGAATCTGGAAACACCATATATTTT. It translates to CASSSQGSGESGNTIYF.

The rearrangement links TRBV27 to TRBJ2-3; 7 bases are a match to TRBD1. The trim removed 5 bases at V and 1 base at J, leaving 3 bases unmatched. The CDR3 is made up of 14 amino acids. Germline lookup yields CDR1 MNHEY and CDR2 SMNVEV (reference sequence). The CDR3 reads CASSPGQRTDTQYF. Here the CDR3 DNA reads TGTGCCAGCAGTCCGGGACAGCGCACAGATACGCAGTATTTT.

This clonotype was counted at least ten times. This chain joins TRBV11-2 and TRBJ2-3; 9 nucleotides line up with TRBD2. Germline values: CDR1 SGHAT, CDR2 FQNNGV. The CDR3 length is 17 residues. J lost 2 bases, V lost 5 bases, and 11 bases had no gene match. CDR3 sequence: CASSPLAGLAITDTQYF. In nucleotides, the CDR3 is TGTGCCAGCAGCCCTCTGGCCGGACTAGCGATCACAGATACGCAGTATTTT.